One T cell receptor (beta chain) is described in this entry. The source of the sample is a study of blood T cell repertoires in COVID-19. Clones were read by immunoSEQ multiplex PCR, and TCRdb kept only the in-frame ones, dropping some. Of roughly 190,000 clones listed, about 77% are singletons. Trimming took 7 bases from V and 2 from J; bases not matched to a gene: 21. The CDR3 loop spans 21 amino acids. Germline V lookup: CDR1 SNHLY, CDR2 FYNNEI. The participants were between roughly 18 and 89 years old and came from roughly 24 US areas. Allocation to cohorts depended on clinical history reported by the participants.

The chain employs TRBV2 and TRBJ2-5, with 14 bases that match TRBD2. This TCR derives from a woman in her forties or fifties with acute COVID-19. Material for sequencing was PBMCs or T cells enriched from blood (not recorded which). The CDR3 coding sequence is TGTGCCAGCACCCGATCCCCGCGTTCAGTGGGGACTAGCGGGGGTCAAGAGACCCAGTACTTC. Translated: CASTRSPRSVGTSGGQETQYF.